This T cell receptor beta chain was found in a study of blood T cell repertoires in COVID-19. Study-level information: Nucleic acid was either cDNA or gDNA, and it came from T cells, B-cell-depleted T cells, or PBMCs.

Participants spanned ages roughly 18 to 90 years and resided in 20 to 30 US areas. Cohorts were based on clinical histories the participants reported. As originally analysed: Amplifying reference gene primers gave estimates of nucleated cell counts. Libraries were prepared by immunoSEQ multiplex PCR; TCRdb keeps only in-frame clonotypes and omits some of them. V, J and clone size are taken as reported in that table, and D and trimming were inferred from the DNA itself. The table shows 150,000 or so clones, with 80% occurring only once. This clone showed up just once. Sequences were obtained from PBMCs or T cells enriched from blood (not recorded which). This clonotype originated in a man in his forties who had recovered from COVID-19.

CDR3 sequence reads: CASSRQGANTEAFF. The CDR3 coding sequence is TGCGCCAGCAGCAGACAGGGGGCAAACACTGAAGCTTTCTTT. The V gene is TRBV5-1, the J gene TRBJ1-1, with 10 bases lining up with TRBD1. The length of the CDR3 is 14 residues. With 4 bases clipped from V and 2 bases from J, the junction kept 2 bases outside the gene matches. Germline CDR1 reads SGHRS; CDR2 reads YFSETQ.